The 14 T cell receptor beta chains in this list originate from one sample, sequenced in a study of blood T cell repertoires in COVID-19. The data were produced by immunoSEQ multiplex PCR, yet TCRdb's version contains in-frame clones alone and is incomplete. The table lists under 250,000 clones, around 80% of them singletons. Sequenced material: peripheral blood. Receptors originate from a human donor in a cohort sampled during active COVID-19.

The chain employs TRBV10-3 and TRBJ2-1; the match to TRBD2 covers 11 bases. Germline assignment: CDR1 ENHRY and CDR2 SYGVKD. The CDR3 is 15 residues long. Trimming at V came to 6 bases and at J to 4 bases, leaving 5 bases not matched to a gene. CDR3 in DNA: TGTGCCATCAGCGGGGGACTAGCGGATTACAATGAGCAGTTCTTC. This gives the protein CAISGGLADYNEQFF.

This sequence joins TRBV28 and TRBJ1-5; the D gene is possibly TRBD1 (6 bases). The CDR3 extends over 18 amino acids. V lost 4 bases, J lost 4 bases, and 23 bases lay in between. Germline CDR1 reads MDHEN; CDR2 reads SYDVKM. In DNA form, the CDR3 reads TGTGCCAGCAGTTCAATAGATGTGGACAGTCTAGGAAATCAGCCCCAGCATTTT. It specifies CASSSIDVDSLGNQPQHF.

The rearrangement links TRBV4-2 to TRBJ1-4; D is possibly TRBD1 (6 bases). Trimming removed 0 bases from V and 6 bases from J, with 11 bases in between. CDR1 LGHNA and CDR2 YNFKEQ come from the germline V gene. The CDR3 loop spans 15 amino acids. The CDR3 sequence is CASSQDSGADEKLFF. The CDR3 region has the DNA TGTGCCAGCAGCCAAGATTCAGGGGCGGATGAAAAACTGTTTTTT.

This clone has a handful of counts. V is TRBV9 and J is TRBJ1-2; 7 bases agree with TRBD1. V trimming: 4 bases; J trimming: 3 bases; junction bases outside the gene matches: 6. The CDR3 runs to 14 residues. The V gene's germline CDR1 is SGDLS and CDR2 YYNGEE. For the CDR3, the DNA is TGTGCCAGCAGCCCCTGGGACAGAGACTATGGCTACACCTTC. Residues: CASSPWDRDYGYTF.

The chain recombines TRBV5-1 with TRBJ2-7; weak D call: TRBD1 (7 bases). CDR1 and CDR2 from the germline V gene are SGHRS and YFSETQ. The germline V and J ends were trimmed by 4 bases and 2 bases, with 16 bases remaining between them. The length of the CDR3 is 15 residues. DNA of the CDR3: TGCGCCAGCAGCGCCGCGGGACAGACGACCTACGAGCAGTACTTC. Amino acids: CASSAAGQTTYEQYF.

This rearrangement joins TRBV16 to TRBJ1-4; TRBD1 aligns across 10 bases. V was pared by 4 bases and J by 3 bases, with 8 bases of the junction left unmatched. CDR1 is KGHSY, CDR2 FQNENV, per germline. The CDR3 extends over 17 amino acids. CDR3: CASSPTSGTGANEKLFF. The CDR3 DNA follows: TGTGCCAGCAGCCCAACATCCGGGACAGGGGCTAATGAAAAACTGTTTTTT.

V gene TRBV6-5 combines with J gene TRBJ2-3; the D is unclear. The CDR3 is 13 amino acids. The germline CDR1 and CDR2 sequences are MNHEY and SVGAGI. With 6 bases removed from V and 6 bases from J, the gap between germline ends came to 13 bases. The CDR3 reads CASRRIDWDTQYF. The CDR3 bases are TGTGCCAGCAGACGAATCGACTGGGATACGCAGTATTTT.

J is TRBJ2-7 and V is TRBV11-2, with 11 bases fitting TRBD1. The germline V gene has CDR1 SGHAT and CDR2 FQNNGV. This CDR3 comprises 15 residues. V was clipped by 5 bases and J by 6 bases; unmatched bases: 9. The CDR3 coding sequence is TGTGCCAGCAGCCTACACCGGACAGGGGGCGGCGAGCAGTACTTC. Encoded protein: CASSLHRTGGGEQYF.

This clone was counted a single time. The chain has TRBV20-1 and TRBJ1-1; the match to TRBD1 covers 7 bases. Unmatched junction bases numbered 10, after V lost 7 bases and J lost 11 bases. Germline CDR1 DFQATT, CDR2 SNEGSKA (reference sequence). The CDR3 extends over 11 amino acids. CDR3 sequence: CSVEQGTWAFF. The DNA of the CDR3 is TGCAGTGTAGAACAGGGGACGTGGGCTTTCTTT.

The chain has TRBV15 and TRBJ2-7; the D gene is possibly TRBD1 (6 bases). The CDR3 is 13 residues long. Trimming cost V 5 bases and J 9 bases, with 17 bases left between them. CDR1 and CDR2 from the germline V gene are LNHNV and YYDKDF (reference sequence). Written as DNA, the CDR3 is TGTGCCACCAGCGGGGGAGAGAGGGGGAGGCAGTACTTC. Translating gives CATSGGERGRQYF.

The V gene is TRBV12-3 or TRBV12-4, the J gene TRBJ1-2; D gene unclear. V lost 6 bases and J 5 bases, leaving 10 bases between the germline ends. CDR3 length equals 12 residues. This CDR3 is CASSHDGYGYTF. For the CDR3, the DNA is TGTGCCAGCAGCCACGACGGGTATGGCTACACCTTC.

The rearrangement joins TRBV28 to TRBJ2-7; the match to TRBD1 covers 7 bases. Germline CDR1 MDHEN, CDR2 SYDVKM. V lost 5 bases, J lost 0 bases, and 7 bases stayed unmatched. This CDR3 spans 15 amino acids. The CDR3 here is CASSEQGLGSYEQYF. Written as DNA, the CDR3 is TGTGCCAGCAGTGAACAGGGGCTCGGCTCCTACGAGCAGTACTTC.

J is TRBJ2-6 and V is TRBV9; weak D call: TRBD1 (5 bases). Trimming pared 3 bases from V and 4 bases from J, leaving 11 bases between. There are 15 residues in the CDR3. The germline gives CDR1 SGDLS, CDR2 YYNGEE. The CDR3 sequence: CASSARGTGANVLTF. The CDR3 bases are TGTGCCAGCAGCGCAAGGGGAACAGGGGCCAACGTCCTGACTTTC.

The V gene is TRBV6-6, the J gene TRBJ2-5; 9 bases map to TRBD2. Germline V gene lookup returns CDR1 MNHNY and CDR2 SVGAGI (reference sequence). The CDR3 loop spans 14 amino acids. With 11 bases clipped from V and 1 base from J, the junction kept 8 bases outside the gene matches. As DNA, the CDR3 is TGTGCCTCCCAGCGGGGGGCAGGCCAAGAGACCCAGTACTTC. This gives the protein CASQRGAGQETQYF.